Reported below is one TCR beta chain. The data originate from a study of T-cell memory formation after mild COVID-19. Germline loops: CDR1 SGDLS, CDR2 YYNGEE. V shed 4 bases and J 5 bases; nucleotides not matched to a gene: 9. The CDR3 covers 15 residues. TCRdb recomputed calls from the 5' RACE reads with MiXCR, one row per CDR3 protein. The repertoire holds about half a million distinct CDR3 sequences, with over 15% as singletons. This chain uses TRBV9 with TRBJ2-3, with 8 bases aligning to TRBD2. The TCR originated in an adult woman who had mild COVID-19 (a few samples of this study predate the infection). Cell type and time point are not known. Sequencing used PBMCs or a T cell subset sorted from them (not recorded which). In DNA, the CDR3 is TGTGCCAGCAGCAAAGGAAGCGGGAGTGGAGATACGCAGTATTTT. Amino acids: CASSKGSGSGDTQYF. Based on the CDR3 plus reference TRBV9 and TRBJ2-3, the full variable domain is DSGVTQTPKHLITATGQRVTLRCSPRSGDLSVYWYQQSLDQGLQFLIQYYNGEERAKGNILERFSAQQFPDLHSELNLSSLELGDSALYFCASSKGSGSGDTQYFGPGTRLTVL.